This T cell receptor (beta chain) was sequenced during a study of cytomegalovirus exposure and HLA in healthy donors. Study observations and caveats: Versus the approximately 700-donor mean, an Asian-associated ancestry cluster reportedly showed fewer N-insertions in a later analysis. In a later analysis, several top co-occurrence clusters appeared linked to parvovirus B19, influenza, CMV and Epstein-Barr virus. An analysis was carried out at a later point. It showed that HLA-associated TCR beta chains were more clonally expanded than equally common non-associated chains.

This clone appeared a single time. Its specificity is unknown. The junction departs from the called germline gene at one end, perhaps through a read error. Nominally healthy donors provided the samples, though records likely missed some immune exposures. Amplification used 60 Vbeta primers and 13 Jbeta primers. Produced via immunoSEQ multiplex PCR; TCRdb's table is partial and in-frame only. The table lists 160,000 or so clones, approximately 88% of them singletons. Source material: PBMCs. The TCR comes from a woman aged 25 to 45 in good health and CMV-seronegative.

The CDR3 DNA sequence: TGTGCCAGCAGCTTAGACCTTTGGGGGGGACTCGTTTTT. This translates into CASSLDLWGGLVF. This chain joins TRBV11-2 and TRBJ1-4, with D possibly matching TRBD1 (5 bases). In germline, CDR1 is SGHAT, CDR2 FQNNGV. The CDR3 runs to 13 residues.